The clone carrying this TCR beta chain has at least ten counts. Its antigen is unidentified. This sample was taken from a study of T cells in Graves' hyperthyroidism and ophthalmopathy. Study context: Before treatment of any kind, peripheral blood was taken at initial diagnosis.

Whole-study results and caveats: Blood also contained most expanded thyroid clonotypes above 0.001.

From RNA transcripts, TCR beta CDR3 regions were amplified. The HTBI set primed first-round TCR CDR3 RT-PCR. TCRdb re-derived calls from the multiplex PCR reads in MiXCR, one entry per CDR3 protein. The sample yields more than 500,000 distinct CDR3 sequences, 15% to 20% seen once. Ophthalmopathy patients had moderate-to-severe active disease, CAS ≥3, NOSPECS ≥4, and disease duration under 3 months. Based on clinical symptoms, serum thyroxine and TRAb, thyroid ultrasound and orbital computed tomography, diagnoses were reached. There are 12 residues in the CDR3. With 6 bases clipped from V and 9 bases from J, the junction kept 5 bases outside the gene matches. Germline V CDR1 and CDR2: SGHNT, YENEEA.

This receptor was taken from a woman aged 25 to 45 with Graves' ophthalmopathy. Sequences were obtained from blood. The chain is built from TRBV11-3 and TRBJ1-1, with 9 bases fitting TRBD1. The CDR3 bases are TGTGCCAGCAGGCGAGGGACAGGGCAAGCTTTCTTT. Its translation: CASRRGTGQAFF. Looking up the rest from reference TRBV11-3 and TRBJ1-1 gives the full variable domain: EAGVVQSPRYKIIEKKQPVAFWCNPISGHNTLYWYLQNLGQGPELLIRYENEEAVDDSQLPKDRFSAERLKGVDSTLKIQPAELGDSAVYLCASRRGTGQAFFGQGTRLTVV.